These 28 T cell receptor beta chains came from one sample sequenced in a study of blood T cells in healthy people across ages. The second PCR ran about 6 to 12 cycles with a sample-barcoded 5' primer and J-beta primers. TCRdb independently ran MiXCR on the 5' RACE reads; one entry per CDR3 protein. The table records 1.4 million or so distinct CDR3 sequences, 35% to 45% of them present only once. Material: blood. These receptors originate from a woman between 18 and 30 years old in good health.

The V call is TRBV29-1, the J call TRBJ2-5; D gene uncertain. The germline V gene encodes CDR1 SQVTM and CDR2 ANQGSEA. Deletions cut 7 bases from V and 2 bases from J, with 8 bases between. The CDR3 extends over 11 amino acids. This CDR3 is CSGAIQETQYF. In nucleotides, the CDR3 is TGCAGCGGAGCTATACAAGAGACCCAGTACTTC.

This clonotype was seen ten or more times. A much larger clone differs from this one at a single base, so this may be a read error. The chain links TRBV25-1 to TRBJ2-7; possible D gene TRBD1, 6 bases. Trimming took off 2 bases at V and 3 bases at J, with 14 bases between the two ends. This CDR3 has 15 residues. Germline V lookup: CDR1 MGHDK, CDR2 SYGVNS. DNA for the CDR3: TGTGCCAGCAGTGAAGTTCGACAGGCGGACTACGAGCAGTACTTC. Translation gives CASSEVRQADYEQYF.

This clonotype was detected once. The rearrangement uses TRBV12-3 or TRBV12-4 and TRBJ1-2; D call uncertain. The CDR3 is 13 residues long. The V end lost 6 bases, the J end lost 7 bases, and 15 bases lay between the germline ends. In DNA, the CDR3 is TGTGCCAGCAGACCAAGAAGAGGATCTGGCTACACCTTC. Its protein is CASRPRRGSGYTF.

The chain joins TRBV20-1 to TRBJ1-5; 7 bases match TRBD1. V shed 5 bases, J shed 4 bases, and the junction held 5 bases outside the gene matches. The CDR3 spans 13 residues. Germline V gives CDR1 DFQATT, CDR2 SNEGSKA (reference sequence). The CDR3 sequence: CSASGTDNQPQHF. The CDR3 DNA follows: TGCAGTGCTTCCGGGACAGATAATCAGCCCCAGCATTTT.

V gene TRBV9 combines with J gene TRBJ2-1; D unclear. Germline CDR1 reads SGDLS; CDR2 reads YYNGEE. The V end was cut by 4 bases, the J end by 6 bases, with 11 bases between. The CDR3 extends over 13 amino acids. CDR3 nucleotides: TGTGCCAGCAGCCCCAACTATGGCAATGAGCAGTTCTTC. This codes for CASSPNYGNEQFF.

J is TRBJ2-5 and V is TRBV7-9, with TRBD1 identical over 10 bases. Per the germline V gene, CDR1 is SEHNR and CDR2 is FQNEAQ (reference sequence). Germline trimming cut 5 bases from V and 5 bases from J; bases unmatched to any gene: 8. The CDR3 runs to 15 residues. CDR3 sequence (DNA): TGTGCCAGCAGCACGAGGGACAGGGGATCGGAGACCCAGTACTTC. Protein product: CASSTRDRGSETQYF.

The genes are TRBV28 and TRBJ2-3; 7 bases align to TRBD2. Trimming removed 1 base from V and 0 bases from J; junction bases left unmatched: 7. The CDR3 is 17 amino acids. Germline CDR1 and CDR2: MDHEN and SYDVKM. As DNA, the CDR3 is TGTGCCAGCAGTTTATTGAAGGGTAGCGGGAGCACAGATACGCAGTATTTT. It codes for CASSLLKGSGSTDTQYF.

This clonotype has just one count. The rearrangement links TRBV9 to TRBJ1-2, with D hard to call. Germline V gives CDR1 SGDLS, CDR2 YYNGEE. CDR3 length equals 11 residues. Trimming took 7 bases from V and 8 from J, leaving 12 bases between them. The CDR3 DNA sequence: TGTGCCAGCGCGAGTGTCTTGGGCTACACCTTC. Residues: CASASVLGYTF.

This clonotype appeared a few times. This chain connects TRBV7-9 to TRBJ2-1; TRBD1 or TRBD2 may be the D gene (6 bases each). Trimming took off 6 bases at V and 4 bases at J, with 19 bases between the two ends. The germline V gene encodes CDR1 SEHNR and CDR2 FQNEAQ (reference sequence). This CDR3 region has 16 residues. The CDR3 loop is CASRVGGAGLYNEQFF. The CDR3 nucleotides read TGTGCCAGCAGAGTGGGGGGCGCGGGGCTTTACAATGAGCAGTTCTTC.

This clonotype was recorded a few times. J is TRBJ2-6 and V is TRBV10-3; D is unresolved. From germline, CDR1 is ENHRY and CDR2 SYGVKD. Trimming removed 3 bases from V and 0 bases from J, with 3 bases in between. The length of the CDR3 is 14 residues. DNA of the CDR3: TGTGCCATCAGTGAAAGCTCTGGGGCCAACGTCCTGACTTTC. This codes for CAISESSGANVLTF.

The chain recombines TRBV28 with TRBJ2-7; possible D gene TRBD1, 6 bases. V was pared by 4 bases and J by 3 bases, with 13 bases between. This CDR3 has 14 residues. Germline V gives CDR1 MDHEN, CDR2 SYDVKM. Written as DNA, the CDR3 is TGTGCCAGCAGTTCCACGAGAGGGGGCTACGAGCAGTACTTC. Protein: CASSSTRGGYEQYF.

This clonotype has only a few counts. The V call is TRBV28, the J call TRBJ2-4; 16 bases fit TRBD2. The CDR3 length is 22 residues. With 4 bases clipped from V and 0 bases from J, the junction kept 15 bases outside the gene matches. Germline V CDR1 and CDR2: MDHEN, SYDVKM. The CDR3 sequence is CASSWGLAGGPRTLLAKNIQYF. The CDR3 region has the DNA TGTGCCAGCAGTTGGGGACTAGCGGGAGGGCCAAGGACCCTTCTAGCCAAAAACATTCAGTACTTC.

The genes are TRBV4-1 and TRBJ2-2, with D perhaps given as TRBD1 or TRBD2 (5 bases each). The CDR3 has 15 residues. Deletions cut 4 bases from V and 7 bases from J, with 16 bases between. From germline, CDR1 is MGHRA and CDR2 YSYEKL. The CDR3 DNA is TGCGCCAGCAGCCCAGAGGGGTTTCGTGGCGGGGAGCTGTTTTTT. Protein sequence: CASSPEGFRGGELFF.

This clonotype occurred a few times. CDR3 in amino acids: CSVSGFQETQYF. Here the CDR3 DNA reads TGCAGCGTTTCAGGGTTTCAAGAGACCCAGTACTTC. V usage is TRBV29-1 and J usage is TRBJ2-5, with D maybe TRBD1 (5 bases). From germline, CDR1 is SQVTM and CDR2 ANQGSEA. Deletions cut 5 bases from V and 2 bases from J, with 9 bases between. The CDR3 totals 12 residues.

Of note for this clonotype: At one boundary the junction diverges from the germline segment, which might be a read error. The rearrangement links TRBV6-2 or TRBV6-3 to TRBJ2-3, with D maybe TRBD2 (5 bases). This CDR3 has 15 residues. Germline CDR1 is MNHEY and CDR2 is SVGEGT. DNA of the CDR3: TGTGCCGGCAGTTACCTACTTGGGAGCGCAGATACGCAGTATTTT. This encodes CAGSYLLGSADTQYF.

The rearrangement uses TRBV7-8 and TRBJ2-7; possible D gene TRBD2, 6 bases. CDR1 and CDR2 from the germline V gene are SGHVS and FQNEAQ. The V end was cut by 3 bases, the J end by 0 bases, with 12 bases between. CDR3 length equals 15 residues. The CDR3 region has the DNA TGTGCCAGCAGCTTCGGATTAGCGGCCTCCTACGAGCAGTACTTC. Translation: CASSFGLAASYEQYF. Together with reference TRBV7-8 and TRBJ2-7, the CDR3 gives the full variable domain: GAGVSQSPRYKVAKRGQDVALRCDPISGHVSLFWYQQALGQGPEFLTYFQNEAQLDKSGLPSDRFFAERPEGSVSTLKIQRTQQEDSAVYLCASSFGLAASYEQYFGPGTRLTVT.

V gene TRBV2 combines with J gene TRBJ2-7; D is perhaps TRBD1 or TRBD2 (5 bases each). This CDR3 spans 19 amino acids. The V gene lost 3 bases and the J gene lost 3 bases, with 27 bases spanning the gap. Germline V gives CDR1 SNHLY, CDR2 FYNNEI. CDR3 nucleotides: TGTGCCAGCAGTGAGCGAGACAGACTTTTCCGGGACGCGCTCTACGAGCAGTACTTC. The encoded protein is CASSERDRLFRDALYEQYF.

Only a few counts were recorded for this clonotype. This chain uses TRBV12-3 or TRBV12-4 with TRBJ2-5; no clear D. This CDR3 spans 15 amino acids. Trimming removed 1 base from V and 1 base from J, with 10 bases in between. The CDR3 sequence is CASSLGAGLQETQYF. The CDR3 region has the DNA TGTGCCAGCAGTTTAGGGGCAGGCCTCCAAGAGACCCAGTACTTC.

J is TRBJ2-3 and V is TRBV7-2; D ambiguous. Germline values: CDR1 SGHTA, CDR2 FQGNSA. This CDR3 comprises 13 residues. With 0 bases removed from V and 6 bases from J, the gap between germline ends came to 7 bases. The CDR3 coding sequence is TGTGCCAGCAGCTTAGCACTCTCGGATACGCAGTATTTT. This gives the protein CASSLALSDTQYF.

This clonotype has just a few counts. CDR3 amino acids: CASTVRLYEGYTF. Here the CDR3 DNA reads TGTGCCAGCACCGTGCGTCTCTATGAAGGCTACACCTTC. The V and J genes are TRBV11-2 and TRBJ1-2; D is unclear. Trimming took off 7 bases at V and 8 bases at J, with 17 bases between the two ends. Germline values: CDR1 SGHAT, CDR2 FQNNGV. The CDR3 length is 13 residues.

The J gene is TRBJ1-1, the V gene TRBV28, with TRBD1 as a possible D gene (6 bases). The CDR3 runs 16 residues. Germline assignment: CDR1 MDHEN and CDR2 SYDVKM. With 3 bases removed from V and 0 bases from J, the gap between germline ends came to 14 bases. Here the CDR3 DNA reads TGTGCCAGCAGTTTTGGGGACAACAGAATGAACACTGAAGCTTTCTTT. It codes for CASSFGDNRMNTEAFF. The full variable domain, completed using reference TRBV28 and TRBJ1-1, is DVKVTQSSRYLVKRTGEKVFLECVQDMDHENMFWYRQDPGLGLRLIYFSYDVKMKEKGDIPEGYSVSREKKERFSLILESASTNQTSMYLCASSFGDNRMNTEAFFGQGTRLTVV.

This clonotype was picked up a small number of times. In DNA form, the CDR3 reads TGCGCCAGCAGCTTGTTCGGGGGGAACACTGAAGCTTTCTTT. Its protein product is CASSLFGGNTEAFF. The rearrangement links TRBV5-1 to TRBJ1-1; D may be TRBD1 (5 bases). The CDR3 length is 14 residues. Per the germline V gene, CDR1 is SGHRS and CDR2 is YFSETQ. V lost 1 base and J lost 1, with 8 bases in between.

This clonotype was recorded only once. Here the CDR3 DNA reads TGTGCCAGCAGTCCGCTATCGGGACACCCGAACACTGAAGCTTTCTTT. The encoded protein is CASSPLSGHPNTEAFF. V gene TRBV28 combines with J gene TRBJ1-1, with D perhaps TRBD1 (6 bases). There are 16 residues in the CDR3. The germline V gene has CDR1 MDHEN and CDR2 SYDVKM. Trimming left V 5 bases short and J 1 base short, with 17 bases between.

This clonotype appeared a few times. The chain joins TRBV20-1 to TRBJ1-4, with D perhaps TRBD1 (6 bases). The CDR3 is 13 amino acids. V shed 3 bases and J shed 5 bases, with 10 bases lying between them. Per the germline V gene, CDR1 is DFQATT and CDR2 is SNEGSKA (reference sequence). This CDR3 reads CSASGGANEKLFF. Written as DNA, the CDR3 is TGCAGTGCTAGCGGGGGCGCGAATGAAAAACTGTTTTTT.

The chain recombines TRBV6-2 or TRBV6-3 with TRBJ2-4; the D is unclear. The V and J ends lost 6 bases and 9 bases respectively, with 15 bases between them. The CDR3 contains 13 residues. Germline values: CDR1 MNHEY, CDR2 SVGEGT. CDR3 amino acids: CASRNTDLSIQYF. The CDR3, as DNA: TGTGCCAGCAGGAATACAGATTTAAGCATTCAGTACTTC.

The V call is TRBV12-3 or TRBV12-4, the J call TRBJ1-1; D not resolved. The V end was cut by 5 bases, the J end by 7 bases, with 14 bases between. This CDR3 has 13 amino acids. The chain's CDR3 is CASSLGLGSEAFF. The DNA of the CDR3 is TGTGCCAGCAGTCTAGGACTAGGAAGTGAAGCTTTCTTT.

V usage is TRBV7-2 and J usage is TRBJ2-5, with D maybe TRBD2 (6 bases). CDR3 length: 15 residues. Looked up from germline, CDR1 is SGHTA and CDR2 is FQGNSA. The V end lost 5 bases, the J end lost 2 bases, and 15 bases lay between the germline ends. The CDR3 DNA is TGTGCCAGCAGCCACCGTAGCGGAACACAAGAGACCCAGTACTTC. Encoded protein: CASSHRSGTQETQYF. The whole variable domain, filled in from reference TRBV7-2 and TRBJ2-5, reads GAGVSQSPSNKVTEKGKDVELRCDPISGHTALYWYRQSLGQGLEFLIYFQGNSAPDKSGLPSDRFSAERTGGSVSTLTIQRTQQEDSAVYLCASSHRSGTQETQYFGPGTRLLVL.

V gene TRBV27 combines with J gene TRBJ1-6, with 8 bases fitting TRBD1. The germline CDR1 and CDR2 sequences are MNHEY and SMNVEV (reference sequence). The J segment lost 6 bases and the V segment lost 6 bases, leaving 10 bases of the junction unmatched. This CDR3 spans 16 amino acids. The chain's CDR3 is CASRVQGVVSNSPLHF. CDR3 nucleotides: TGTGCCAGCAGAGTACAGGGGGTTGTAAGTAATTCACCCCTCCACTTT.